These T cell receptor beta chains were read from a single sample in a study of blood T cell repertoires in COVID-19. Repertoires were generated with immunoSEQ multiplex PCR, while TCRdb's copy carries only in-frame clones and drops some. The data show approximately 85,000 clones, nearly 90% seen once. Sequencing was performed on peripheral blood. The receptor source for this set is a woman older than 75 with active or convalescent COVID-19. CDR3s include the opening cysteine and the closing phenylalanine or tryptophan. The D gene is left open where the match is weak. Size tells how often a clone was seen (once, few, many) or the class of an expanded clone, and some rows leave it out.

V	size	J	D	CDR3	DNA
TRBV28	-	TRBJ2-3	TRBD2	CASRAAGLAGGGTDTQYF	TGTGCCAGCAGGGCAGCTGGGCTAGCGGGAGGAGGCACAGATACGCAGTATTTT
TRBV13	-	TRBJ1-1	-	CASSLGGLRANTEAFF	TGTGCCAGCAGCTTAGGCGGTTTGCGGGCGAACACTGAAGCTTTCTTT
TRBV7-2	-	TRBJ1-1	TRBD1	CASSLGPLQGTRSEAFF	TGTGCCAGCAGCCTAGGACCGTTACAGGGGACAAGGTCTGAAGCTTTCTTT
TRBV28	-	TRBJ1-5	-	CASSLPGGNQPQHF	TGTGCCAGCAGCCTCCCTGGGGGGAATCAGCCCCAGCATTTT
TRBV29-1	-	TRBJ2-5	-	CSVVSGVGETQYF	TGCAGCGTGGTTAGCGGAGTCGGGGAGACCCAGTACTTC
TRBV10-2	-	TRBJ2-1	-	CASSDIKLGLYNEQFF	TGCGCCAGCAGTGACATTAAACTAGGTCTTTACAATGAGCAGTTCTTC
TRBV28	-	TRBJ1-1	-	CASSFRLGDSNTEAFF	TGTGCCAGCAGTTTCCGACTCGGAGATTCGAACACTGAAGCTTTCTTT
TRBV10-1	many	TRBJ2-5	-	CASSNPGETQYF	TGCGCCAGCAGCAACCCAGGGGAGACCCAGTACTTC
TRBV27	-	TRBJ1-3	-	CASKQGSSGNTIYF	TGTGCCAGCAAACAAGGGAGCTCTGGAAACACCATATATTTT
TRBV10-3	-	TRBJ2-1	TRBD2	CATRRLAGGLSDEQFF	TGTGCCACCAGGAGGCTAGCGGGAGGTCTAAGCGATGAGCAGTTCTTC
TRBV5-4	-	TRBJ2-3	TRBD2	CASSRPSGSTDTQYF	TGTGCCAGCAGCCGACCTAGCGGAAGCACAGATACGCAGTATTTT
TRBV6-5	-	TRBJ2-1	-	CASSFGRGPTLIEQFF	TGTGCCAGCAGTTTTGGGCGGGGCCCCACCCTGATTGAGCAGTTCTTC
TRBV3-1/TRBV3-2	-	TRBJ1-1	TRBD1	CASSPGTGDLGTEAFF	TGTGCCAGCAGTCCCGGGACAGGGGATTTGGGGACTGAAGCTTTCTTT
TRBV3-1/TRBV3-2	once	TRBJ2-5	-	CASTRREGALQETQYF	TGTGCCAGCACCCGTCGGGAGGGGGCCCTCCAAGAGACCCAGTACTTC
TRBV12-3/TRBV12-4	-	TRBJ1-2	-	CASSPPWGDGYTF	TGTGCCAGCAGTCCGCCCTGGGGGGATGGCTACACCTTC
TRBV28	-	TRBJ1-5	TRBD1	CASSSHRGAGNQPQHF	TGTGCCAGCAGTTCTCACAGGGGGGCAGGCAATCAGCCCCAGCATTTT
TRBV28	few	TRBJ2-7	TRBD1	CASTHGGDRGGRYEQYF	TGTGCCAGCACCCACGGGGGGGACAGGGGAGGAAGATACGAGCAGTACTTC
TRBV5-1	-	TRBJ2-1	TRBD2	CASSLSGGSYNEQFF	TGCGCCAGCAGCCTTAGCGGGGGCTCCTACAATGAGCAGTTCTTC
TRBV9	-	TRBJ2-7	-	CASSLQGTSYEQYF	TGTGCCAGCAGCCTACAGGGCACGTCCTACGAGCAGTACTTC
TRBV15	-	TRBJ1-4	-	CATSRVRDNEKLFF	TGTGCCACCAGCAGAGTCAGGGATAATGAAAAACTGTTTTTT
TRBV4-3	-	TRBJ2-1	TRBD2	CASSQEPTSGPGLLNEQFF	TGCGCCAGCAGCCAAGAACCGACTAGCGGGCCCGGCCTTTTGAATGAGCAGTTCTTC
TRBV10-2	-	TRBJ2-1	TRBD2	CASNTGTSGRGLYNEQFF	TGCGCCAGCAATACCGGGACTAGCGGGAGGGGACTCTACAATGAGCAGTTCTTC
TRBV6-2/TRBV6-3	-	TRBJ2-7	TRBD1	CASSGQGAGWQYF	TGTGCCAGCAGCGGACAGGGGGCTGGGTGGCAGTACTTC
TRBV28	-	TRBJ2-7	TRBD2	CASSPAGGLYEQYF	TGTGCCAGCAGCCCAGCGGGGGGGCTATACGAGCAGTACTTC
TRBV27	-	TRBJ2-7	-	CASSPQPDRTYEQYF	TGTGCCAGCAGCCCCCAACCGGACAGAACCTACGAGCAGTACTTC
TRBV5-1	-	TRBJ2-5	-	CASSPNTEETQYF	TGCGCCAGCAGCCCAAATACGGAGGAGACCCAGTACTTC
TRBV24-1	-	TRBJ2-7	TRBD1	CATSDDGQGNYEQYF	TGTGCCACCAGTGATGACGGACAGGGGAATTACGAGCAGTACTTC
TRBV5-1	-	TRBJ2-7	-	CASSLDRYYEQYF	TGCGCCAGCAGCTTGGACAGATACTACGAGCAGTACTTC
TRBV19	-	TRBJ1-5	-	CASSTLGGVGNQPQHF	TGTGCCAGTAGTACCCTGGGGGGGGTCGGCAATCAGCCCCAGCATTTT
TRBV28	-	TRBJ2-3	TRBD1	CASSLDREVGTDTQYF	TGTGCCAGCAGTTTGGACAGGGAGGTGGGCACAGATACGCAGTATTTT
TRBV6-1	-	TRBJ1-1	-	CASSETVMNTEAFF	TGTGCCAGCAGTGAGACAGTTATGAACACTGAAGCTTTCTTT
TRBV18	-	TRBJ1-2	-	CASSPLGGDYGYTF	TGTGCCAGCTCACCACTGGGGGGAGACTATGGCTACACCTTC
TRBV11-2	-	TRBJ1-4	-	CASSLDPGHRATNEKLFF	TGTGCCAGCAGCTTAGATCCGGGACACCGAGCAACTAATGAAAAACTGTTTTTT
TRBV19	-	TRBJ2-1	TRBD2	CASSIDLAGGYNEQFF	TGTGCCAGTAGTATAGACCTAGCGGGGGGGTACAATGAGCAGTTCTTC
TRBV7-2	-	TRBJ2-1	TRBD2	CASSKPGLVYNEQFF	TGTGCCAGCAGCAAGCCGGGACTAGTCTACAATGAGCAGTTCTTC
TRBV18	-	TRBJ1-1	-	CASSPADMNTEAFF	TGTGCCAGCTCACCTGCCGACATGAACACTGAAGCTTTCTTT
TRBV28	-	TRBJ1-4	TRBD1	CASNRGNEKLFF	TGTGCCAGCAACAGGGGTAATGAAAAACTGTTTTTT
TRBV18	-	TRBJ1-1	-	CASSPIPQNTEAFF	TGTGCCAGCTCACCTATCCCACAGAACACTGAAGCTTTCTTT
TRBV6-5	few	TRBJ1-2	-	CASTTTNYGYTF	TGTGCCAGCACGACTACTAACTATGGCTACACCTTC
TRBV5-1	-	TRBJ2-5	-	CASSLVRRGEETQYF	TGCGCCAGCAGCTTGGTAAGGAGGGGAGAGGAGACCCAGTACTTC
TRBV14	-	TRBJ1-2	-	CASSPKPQIYGYTF	TGTGCCAGCAGCCCTAAGCCACAGATCTATGGCTACACCTTC
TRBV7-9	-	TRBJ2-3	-	CASPRLDTQYF	TGTGCCAGCCCCAGGCTAGATACGCAGTATTTT
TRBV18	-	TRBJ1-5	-	CASSSGIQNQPQHF	TGTGCCAGCTCGTCCGGGATCCAAAATCAGCCCCAGCATTTT
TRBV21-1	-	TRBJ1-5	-	CASSPPKRGHQPQHF	TGTGCCAGCAGTCCCCCTAAGAGAGGGCATCAGCCCCAGCATTTT
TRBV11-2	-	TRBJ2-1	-	CASSSLREQFF	TGTGCCAGCAGCTCCTTGCGTGAGCAGTTCTTC
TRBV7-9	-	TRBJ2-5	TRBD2	CASSAGLAGQETQYF	TGTGCCAGCAGCGCTGGACTAGCGGGGCAAGAGACCCAGTACTTC
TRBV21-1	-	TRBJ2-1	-	CASSIGRLRGSSYNEQFF	TGTGCCAGCAGTATAGGCCGATTAAGGGGGAGCTCCTACAATGAGCAGTTCTTC
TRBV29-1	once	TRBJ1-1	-	CSVDGIPGRRTEAFF	TGCAGCGTTGATGGTATTCCAGGGCGGAGAACTGAAGCTTTCTTT
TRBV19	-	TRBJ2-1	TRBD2	CASRILAGGNEQFF	TGTGCCAGTAGGATACTAGCGGGAGGGAATGAGCAGTTCTTC
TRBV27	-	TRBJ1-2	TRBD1	CASSQQGYYGYTF	TGTGCCAGCAGTCAACAGGGGTACTATGGCTACACCTTC
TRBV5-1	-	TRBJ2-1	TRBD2	CASSSGRIPRLAGGPYNEQFF	TGCGCCAGCAGCTCAGGACGGATCCCGAGACTAGCGGGAGGGCCCTACAATGAGCAGTTCTTC
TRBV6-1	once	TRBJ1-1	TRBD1	CASSEQGAPNSGVF	TGTGCCAGCAGTGAACAGGGGGCGCCGAACAGTGGGGTCTTT
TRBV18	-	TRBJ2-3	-	CASSPVTPGPIYTQYF	TGTGCCAGCTCACCAGTCACCCCAGGCCCCATATATACGCAGTATTTT
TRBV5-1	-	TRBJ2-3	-	CASSLVTSTDTQYF	TGCGCCAGCAGCTTGGTAACTAGCACAGATACGCAGTATTTT
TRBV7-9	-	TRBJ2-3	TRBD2	CASSLIAGASSGDTQYF	TGTGCCAGCAGCTTAATAGCGGGAGCATCGTCCGGGGATACGCAGTATTTT
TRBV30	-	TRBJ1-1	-	CAWTGGNTEAFF	TGTGCCTGGACGGGGGGGAACACTGAAGCTTTCTTT
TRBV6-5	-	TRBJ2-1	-	CASTRDGGQGEQFF	TGTGCCAGCACTCGGGACGGGGGGCAAGGTGAGCAGTTCTTC
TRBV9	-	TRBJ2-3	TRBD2	CASSVGTSGRTSTDTQYF	TGTGCCAGCAGCGTTGGGACTAGCGGGAGGACGAGCACAGATACGCAGTATTTT